What follows describes a single T cell receptor beta chain. Its antigen is still unknown. The source of the sample is a study of T cells in Graves' hyperthyroidism and ophthalmopathy. Overall study: Blood was drawn when the patient was first diagnosed and still untreated.

Clinical symptoms, serum thyroxine and TRAb, thyroid ultrasound and orbital computed tomography were used for the diagnoses. Overall study results and limits: Most thyroid-expanded clonotypes above 0.001 were also found in blood.

TCR beta CDR3 sequences were amplified from RNA transcripts. Researchers ran a first-round RT-PCR on the TCR CDR3 using the HTBI primer set. TCRdb passed the multiplex PCR reads through MiXCR, listing each CDR3 protein once. The table lists hundreds of thousands of distinct CDR3 sequences, approximately 23% of them singletons. V lost 6 bases and J lost 0, with 6 bases in between. The CDR3 covers 13 residues. Germline assignment: CDR1 MNHNS and CDR2 SASEGT. Sequencing was performed on blood. The source of this sequence is a woman aged 70-85 years with Graves' ophthalmopathy. The chain uses TRBV6-1 and TRBJ1-5, with D unclear. CDR3 region: CASRPFSNQPQHF. DNA for the CDR3: TGTGCCAGCAGGCCCTTTAGCAATCAGCCCCAGCATTTT.